A single sample gave rise to the 27 T cell receptor beta chains below, sequenced in a study of cytomegalovirus exposure and HLA in healthy donors. PCR amplification relied on 60 Vbeta primers (plus 13 Jbeta primers). The assay was immunoSEQ multiplex PCR, and TCRdb's table has in-frame clones only and misses some. The sample includes 95,000 to 150,000 clones, about four fifths of them seen just once. The sample taken for sequencing was PBMCs. All receptors come from a man in his forties in good health and CMV-seronegative.

Details on this clone: The DNA is omitted, as the CDR3 cannot be located on it reliably, and the CDR3 follows TCRdb's listing. This chain connects TRBV7-8 to TRBJ1-2; the listed D gene, TRBD1, was not tested against the DNA. The CDR3 spans 14 amino acids, including both terminal residues. From germline, CDR1 is SGHVS and CDR2 FQNEAQ. CDR3: CASSFGSGNYGYIF.

With respect to this clone: The same CDR3 arises from other DNA sequences in this sample as well. The chain couples TRBV9 to TRBJ2-2; maybe TRBD2 (6 bases). Germline V gene lookup returns CDR1 SGDLS and CDR2 YYNGEE. V lost 0 bases, J lost 0 bases, and 9 bases lay in between. The CDR3 runs to 16 residues. The DNA for the CDR3 is TGTGCCAGCAGCGTAGAGCCGGGGGCGAACACCGGGGAGCTGTTTTTT. Its protein product is CASSVEPGANTGELFF.

The rearrangement joins TRBV18 to TRBJ1-5; D gene ambiguous. Germline V lookup: CDR1 KGHSH, CDR2 LQKENI. The CDR3 runs 13 residues. V gave up 3 bases and J gave up 4 bases, with 7 bases separating them. CDR3 protein: CASSPLRNQPQHF. The CDR3 nucleotides read TGTGCCAGCTCACCCCTTCGGAATCAGCCCCAGCATTTT.

This chain joins TRBV5-1 and TRBJ1-4, with TRBD1 matching 8 bases. There are 15 residues in the CDR3. CDR1 and CDR2 from the germline V gene are SGHRS and YFSETQ. J gave up 8 bases and V 4 bases, and 10 bases lay outside the gene matches. CDR3 in amino acids: CASSQLGQGREKLFF. The DNA for the CDR3 is TGCGCCAGCAGCCAATTAGGACAGGGTCGGGAAAAACTGTTTTTT. Using reference TRBV5-1 and TRBJ1-4 for the parts outside the CDR3, the full variable domain is KAGVTQTPRYLIKTRGQQVTLSCSPISGHRSVSWYQQTPGQGLQFLFEYFSETQRNKGNFPGRFSGRQFSNSRSEMNVSTLELGDSALYLCASSQLGQGREKLFFGSGTQLSVL.

The rearrangement links TRBV5-1 to TRBJ1-5; tentatively, D is TRBD1 (5 bases). Trimming left V 1 base short and J 11 bases short, with 19 bases between. CDR1 SGHRS and CDR2 YFSETQ come from the germline V gene. The CDR3 has 15 residues. The CDR3: CASSLTTGPSGAQHF. Here the CDR3 DNA reads TGCGCCAGCAGCTTGACTACAGGTCCTTCGGGGGCCCAGCATTTT.

This clone has more than one count but fewer than ten. The J gene is TRBJ1-2, the V gene TRBV30, with TRBD1 as a possible D gene (6 bases). The CDR3 runs 13 residues. The ends were cut back, 0 bases at V and 6 bases at J, with 11 bases in the middle. CDR1 and CDR2 (germline): GTSNPN, SVGIG (reference sequence). CDR3 DNA sequence: TGTGCCTGGAGTGTAGCAGGGGCCGATGGCTACACCTTC. Protein: CAWSVAGADGYTF.

The V gene is TRBV7-3, the J gene TRBJ2-3; TRBD2 matches 8 bases. CDR1 is SGHTA, CDR2 FQGTGA, per germline. The CDR3 is made up of 16 amino acids. The V segment lost 5 bases and the J segment 1 base; nucleotides outside the gene matches: 8. CDR3 residues: CASSPNAAGGTDTQYF. CDR3 DNA: TGTGCCAGCAGCCCCAACGCAGCGGGGGGCACAGATACGCAGTATTTT.

This clone was picked up one time. The chain links TRBV7-2 to TRBJ2-4, with 8 bases fitting TRBD2. There are 15 residues in the CDR3. Per germline, CDR1 SGHTA and CDR2 FQGNSA. The V gene end was trimmed by 2 bases and the J gene end by 6 bases; junction bases not matched to a gene: 6. CDR3 nucleotides: TGTGCCAGCAGCTTATTTACTAGCGGTGGAAACATTCAGTACTTC. Its translation: CASSLFTSGGNIQYF. Using reference TRBV7-2 and TRBJ2-4 for the parts outside the CDR3, the full variable domain is GAGVSQSPSNKVTEKGKDVELRCDPISGHTALYWYRQSLGQGLEFLIYFQGNSAPDKSGLPSDRFSAERTGGSVSTLTIQRTQQEDSAVYLCASSLFTSGGNIQYFGAGTRLSVL.

The chain links TRBV7-3 to TRBJ2-7, with D possibly being TRBD2 (5 bases). V lost 4 bases, J lost 3 bases, and 16 bases lay in between. The CDR3 loop spans 15 amino acids. In germline, CDR1 is SGHTA, CDR2 FQGTGA. CDR3 amino acids: CASSYSGTGDYEQYF. CDR3 DNA sequence: TGTGCCAGCAGCTACTCAGGTACCGGGGACTACGAGCAGTACTTC. Combining the CDR3 with reference TRBV7-3 and TRBJ2-7 gives the whole variable domain GAGVSQTPSNKVTEKGKYVELRCDPISGHTALYWYRQSLGQGPEFLIYFQGTGAADDSGLPNDRFFAVRPEGSVSTLKIQRTERGDSAVYLCASSYSGTGDYEQYFGPGTRLTVT.

The rearrangement uses TRBV9 and TRBJ2-4, with D maybe TRBD2 (6 bases). This CDR3 region has 15 residues. Germline V CDR1 and CDR2: SGDLS, YYNGEE. V was cut by 3 bases and J by 12 bases, with 22 bases left in between. CDR3 region: CASSGGDSRSHSQYF. In nucleotides, the CDR3 is TGTGCCAGCAGCGGGGGGGACTCCCGGTCACACAGTCAGTACTTC. Based on the CDR3 plus reference TRBV9 and TRBJ2-4, the full variable domain is DSGVTQTPKHLITATGQRVTLRCSPRSGDLSVYWYQQSLDQGLQFLIQYYNGEERAKGNILERFSAQQFPDLHSELNLSSLELGDSALYFCASSGGDSRSHSQYFGAGTRLSVL.

The V gene is TRBV5-1, the J gene TRBJ1-6; TRBD1 is a possible D gene (5 bases). Germline lookup yields CDR1 SGHRS and CDR2 YFSETQ. This CDR3 is built from 14 residues. V was pared by 3 bases and J by 7 bases, with 11 bases between. The CDR3 is CASSYDSPNSPLHF. DNA of the CDR3: TGCGCCAGCAGCTATGACAGCCCGAATTCACCCCTCCACTTT.

The chain carries TRBV7-6 and TRBJ2-7, with D maybe TRBD1 (6 bases). V lost 5 bases and J lost 2, with 10 bases in between. Per the germline V gene, CDR1 is SGHVS and CDR2 is FNYEAQ. This CDR3 has 13 amino acids. As DNA, the CDR3 is TGTGCCAGCAGCCCGGACAGAACCTACGAGCAGTACTTC. It is translated as CASSPDRTYEQYF.

The rearrangement uses TRBV6-6 and TRBJ2-7; no clear D gene. The germline gives CDR1 MNHNY, CDR2 SVGAGI (reference sequence). The length of the CDR3 is 13 residues. The V end was cut by 7 bases, the J end by 3 bases, with 13 bases between. In DNA form, the CDR3 reads TGTGCCAGCACCCGGGTCCCCGGCTACGAGCAGTACTTC. Encoded protein: CASTRVPGYEQYF.

The gene calls are TRBV7-2 and TRBJ1-2; TRBD1 might be the D (6 bases). Germline-derived CDR1 and CDR2 are SGHTA and FQGNSA. The CDR3 sequence is 13 residues long. The germline V and J ends were trimmed by 1 base and 9 bases, with 12 bases remaining between them. CDR3 region: CASSLVDQGSYTF. In DNA form, the CDR3 reads TGTGCCAGCAGCTTAGTGGACCAGGGGAGCTACACCTTC.

The chain couples TRBV10-2 to TRBJ1-5, with D unclear. The CDR3 is 14 amino acids. The germline V gene encodes CDR1 WSHSY and CDR2 SAAADI. Trimming pared 2 bases from V and 0 bases from J, leaving 5 bases between. CDR3 coding DNA: TGCGCCAGCAGTGAGACTAATAGCAATCAGCCCCAGCATTTT. This sequence encodes CASSETNSNQPQHF.

V gene TRBV10-2 combines with J gene TRBJ2-7; maybe TRBD1 (5 bases). Per germline, CDR1 WSHSY and CDR2 SAAADI. V was pared by 4 bases and J by 6 bases, with 16 bases between. This CDR3 spans 14 amino acids. CDR3 in amino acids: CASSGQGDSVEQYF. Here the CDR3 DNA reads TGCGCCAGCAGTGGTCAAGGGGATTCGGTCGAGCAGTACTTC.

With respect to this clone: One end of the junction is discordant with germline, which a read error may explain. J is TRBJ2-6 and V is TRBV6-6; tentative D call: TRBD1 (6 bases). Germline loops: CDR1 MNHNY, CDR2 SVGAGI (reference sequence). This CDR3 is 15 amino acids long. CDR3 in amino acids: CASSSRGAGANGLTF. CDR3 DNA: TGTGCCAGCAGCTCCAGGGGCGCCGGGGCCAACGGCCTGACTTTC.

The V gene is TRBV5-1, the J gene TRBJ2-7; TRBD2 matches at 7 bases. After removal of 0 bases from V and 3 bases from J, the junction contained 15 bases not matched to a gene. Germline CDR1 SGHRS, CDR2 YFSETQ. The CDR3 runs 18 residues. In DNA, the CDR3 is TGCGCCAGCAGCTTGGACCCCCCGGGGACTATGACATTCTACGAGCAGTACTTC. This gives the protein CASSLDPPGTMTFYEQYF.

The genes are TRBV10-3 and TRBJ2-5; D is unclear. The germline V gene has CDR1 ENHRY and CDR2 SYGVKD. CDR3 length equals 12 residues. V lost 6 bases and J 3 bases, leaving 8 bases between the germline ends. CDR3 coding DNA: TGTGCCATCAGGGCAGAAAAAGAGACCCAGTACTTC. Its protein is CAIRAEKETQYF.

The rearrangement uses TRBV6-5 and TRBJ1-6; 7 bases are shared with TRBD1. V dropped 5 bases and J dropped 10; count of bases not matched to a gene: 11. The CDR3 is made up of 15 amino acids. Germline CDR1 MNHEY, CDR2 SVGAGI. CDR3 in amino acids: CASSLVPGQASPLHF. CDR3 DNA: TGTGCCAGCAGTCTAGTACCCGGACAGGCGTCACCCCTCCACTTT.

CDR3 DNA: TGTGCCAGCAGCTTATGGGGAGGCGGAGTGGGGGAGCTGTTTTTT. It specifies CASSLWGGGVGELFF. The chain carries TRBV5-6 and TRBJ2-2, with D maybe TRBD2 (6 bases). CDR1 and CDR2 (germline): SGHDT, YYEEEE. Trimming took off 2 bases at V and 8 bases at J, with 16 bases between the two ends. CDR3 length: 15 residues.

This clone was seen a few times. The CDR3 DNA is TGTGCCAGCAGCTTGGAAGCTACCCGGGGGGCGGAACTGTTTTTT. Amino acids: CASSLEATRGAELFF. This chain connects TRBV5-4 to TRBJ1-4; a weak D match, TRBD1 (6 bases). Per germline, CDR1 SGHNT and CDR2 YYREEE (reference sequence). V was cut by 0 bases and J by 12 bases, with 18 bases left in between. This CDR3 contains 15 residues.

CDR3 loop: CASSLEPTGYYGYTF. The CDR3 DNA reads TGTGCCAGCAGCTTAGAACCGACAGGGTACTATGGCTACACCTTC. This chain joins TRBV11-3 and TRBJ1-2, with 7 nucleotides matching TRBD1. Trimming at V came to 0 bases and at J to 3 bases, leaving 4 bases not matched to a gene. The CDR3 covers 15 residues. The germline CDR1 and CDR2 sequences are SGHNT and YENEEA.

This clone occurred a few times. The gene calls are TRBV21-1 and TRBJ1-2; the table's D call, TRBD1, was not checked against the DNA. TRBV21-1 is classified as a pseudogene. CDR3 length equals 16 residues. This CDR3 is CASSIGQGASRGGYTF. In nucleotides, the CDR3 is TGTGCCAGCAGCATTGGACAGGGGGCCTCACGGGGTGGCTACACCTTC.

The chain is built from TRBV7-9 and TRBJ1-1, with 10 positions matching TRBD1. This CDR3 has 14 residues. V shed 4 bases, J shed 11 bases, and the junction held 10 bases outside the gene matches. Germline-derived CDR1 and CDR2 are SEHNR and FQNEAQ (reference sequence). The CDR3 DNA reads TGTGCCAGCAGCTCTGGGACAGGGGCCGACGGTGCTTTCTTT. It yields the protein CASSSGTGADGAFF.

The chain couples TRBV5-1 to TRBJ2-1; 7 nucleotides align to TRBD2. This CDR3 has 15 residues. Trimming at V came to 1 base and at J to 0 bases, leaving 1 base not matched to a gene. Germline assignment: CDR1 SGHRS and CDR2 YFSETQ. The CDR3 loop reads CASSLSGDSYNEQFF. The CDR3 nucleotides read TGCGCCAGCAGCTTGAGCGGGGACTCCTACAATGAGCAGTTCTTC.

This rearrangement joins TRBV7-2 to TRBJ2-7; no reliable D call. V lost 7 bases and J 4 bases, leaving 14 bases between the germline ends. The CDR3 length is 13 residues. Germline CDR1 reads SGHTA; CDR2 reads FQGNSA. CDR3 coding DNA: TGTGCCAGCACCGCTACGCTCGGGTACGAGCAGTACTTC. It is translated as CASTATLGYEQYF.